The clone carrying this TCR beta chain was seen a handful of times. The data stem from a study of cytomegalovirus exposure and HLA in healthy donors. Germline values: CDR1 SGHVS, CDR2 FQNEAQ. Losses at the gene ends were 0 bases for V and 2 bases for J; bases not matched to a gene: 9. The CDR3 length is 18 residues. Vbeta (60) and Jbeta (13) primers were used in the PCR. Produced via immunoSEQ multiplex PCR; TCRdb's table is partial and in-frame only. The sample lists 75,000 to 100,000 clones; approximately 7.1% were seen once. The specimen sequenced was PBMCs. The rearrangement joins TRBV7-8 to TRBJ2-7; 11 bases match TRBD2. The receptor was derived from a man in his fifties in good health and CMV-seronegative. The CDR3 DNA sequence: TGTGCCAGCAGCTTAGCGTTAGCGGGAGGGCACGGCCCCTACGAGCAGTACTTC. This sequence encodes CASSLALAGGHGPYEQYF.